This T cell receptor (beta chain) appears in the sequencing data of a study of CD8 T cells in Susac syndrome. V shed 5 bases and J 1 base; nucleotides not matched to a gene: 7. The CDR3 runs 16 residues. Germline V gives CDR1 MDHEN, CDR2 SYDVKM. A quantity of about 0.5 to 1 ug RNA underwent reverse transcription using random hexamers. Using its own MiXCR run on the immunoSEQ multiplex PCR reads, TCRdb lists one record per CDR3 protein. This table holds hundreds of thousands of distinct CDR3 sequences, about 96% found once. Findings of the study overall: The CD4+ T cell repertoires that were profiled in Susac syndrome showed no clonal expansion.

A remark on this clonotype: The antigen is undetermined.

The V call is TRBV28, the J call TRBJ1-5; TRBD1 matches at 8 bases. The source is a human donor with Susac syndrome. The sequenced sample consisted of CD4+ T cells from PBMCs. The CDR3 loop is CASSRHGQGSNQPQHF. CDR3 DNA sequence: TGTGCCAGCAGTCGACACGGACAGGGAAGCAATCAGCCCCAGCATTTT.